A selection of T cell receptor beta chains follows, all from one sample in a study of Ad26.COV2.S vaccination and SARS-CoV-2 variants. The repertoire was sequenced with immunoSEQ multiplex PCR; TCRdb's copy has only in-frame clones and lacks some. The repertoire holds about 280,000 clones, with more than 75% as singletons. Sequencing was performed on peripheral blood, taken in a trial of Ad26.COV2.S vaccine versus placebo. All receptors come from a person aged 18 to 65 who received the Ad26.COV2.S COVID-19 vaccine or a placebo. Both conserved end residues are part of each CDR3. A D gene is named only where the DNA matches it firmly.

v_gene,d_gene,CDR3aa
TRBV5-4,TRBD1,CASSSYRDRGRQETQYF
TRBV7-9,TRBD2,CASSPRGAGGLGETQYF
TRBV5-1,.,CASSSQGPTEAFF
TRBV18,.,CASSPLQITEAFF
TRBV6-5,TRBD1,CASSYYGTDYGYTF
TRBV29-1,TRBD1,CSVDRIGGGGDTQYF
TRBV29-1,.,CSVDSQRGYGYTF
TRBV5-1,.,CASRPGGQETQYF
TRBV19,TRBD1,CATSGQGNSYEQYF
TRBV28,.,CASSRQIRPQHF
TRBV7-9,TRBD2,CASSSSSGGRSEQFF
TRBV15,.,CATSRQQAAVGKLFF
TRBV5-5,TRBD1,CASSITTAQGRSGYGYTF
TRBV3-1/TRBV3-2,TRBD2,CASSPGLAHTGELFF
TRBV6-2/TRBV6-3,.,CASSYRAQDIQYF
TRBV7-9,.,CASSSQGTMNTEAFF
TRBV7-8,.,CASSRDLLEGYTF
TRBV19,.,CASSIAGSSGNTIYF
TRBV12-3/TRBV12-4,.,CASSLLSGEQYF
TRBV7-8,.,CASSLETDRNEAFF
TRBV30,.,CAWSSSQEYYGYTF
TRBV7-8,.,CASSLQLRYSSTDTQYF
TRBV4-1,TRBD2,CASSQDFLAGGTNEQFF
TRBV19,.,CASRHRPIDYGYTF
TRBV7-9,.,CASSLAGDYGGYTF
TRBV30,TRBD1,CAWRDRGVNGYTF
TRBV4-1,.,CASRKNTGELFF
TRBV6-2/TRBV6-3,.,CASSLQHTGSNTEAFF